This TCR beta chain was recorded in a study of blood T cell repertoires in COVID-19. Study-wide context: The samples span acute and convalescent COVID-19 from the United States, Italy and Spain. PBMCs, B-cell-depleted T cells, or T cells were the source of the cDNA or gDNA that made up the material.

The germline V gene encodes CDR1 LNHDA and CDR2 SQIVND (reference sequence). The germline V and J ends were trimmed by 5 bases and 5 bases, with 9 bases remaining between them. The length of the CDR3 is 12 residues. Authors' methods: Reference gene primer amplification in the assay estimated nucleated cell counts. Repertoires were generated with immunoSEQ multiplex PCR, while TCRdb's copy carries only in-frame clones and drops some. V and J calls and clone size are those listed in that table; D and trimming were worked out from the DNA. This sample has 230,000 or so clones; 84% occur once, and the top ten carry just under 20%.

The chain employs TRBV19 and TRBJ1-2; TRBD1 is a possible D gene (6 bases). The material sequenced was peripheral blood. The TCR was taken from a man aged 25 to 40 with active or convalescent COVID-19. The CDR3 region has the DNA TGTGCCAGTAGTCAAGGGGGATATGGCTACACCTTC. Its protein is CASSQGGYGYTF. The variable domain in full, with the rest retrieved from reference TRBV19 and TRBJ1-2, is DGGITQSPKYLFRKEGQNVTLSCEQNLNHDAMYWYRQDPGQGLRLIYYSQIVNDFQKGDIAEGYSVSREKKESFPLTVTSAQKNPTAFYLCASSQGGYGYTFGSGTRLTVV.